Detailed here is one T cell receptor beta chain. What it binds is unknown. This specimen comes from a study of shared clonotypes between healthy human individuals. Terminally differentiated effector memory CD45RA+ cells were excluded by CCR7 positive selection of CD45RO-negative cells. Study-level findings and limits: How much donors shared clonotypes was expected to be affected by sequencing depth.

J gave up 2 bases and V 2 bases, and 11 bases lay outside the gene matches. The CDR3 loop spans 19 amino acids. Germline V CDR1 and CDR2: SGHNT, YENEEA. This table comes from immunoSEQ multiplex PCR, and its TCRdb copy is limited to in-frame clones, with some not included. This sample has fewer than 1 million clones, with 95% to 97% found just once. The sample was naive CD8+ T cells sorted from blood. V and J are TRBV11-3 and TRBJ2-2, with 10 bases lining up with TRBD2. The TCR was taken from a man aged 30 to 39 in good health. The chain's CDR3 is CASSLSRWSGRGNTGELFF. The CDR3 coding sequence is TGTGCCAGCAGCTTAAGTCGGTGGAGCGGGAGGGGAAACACCGGGGAGCTGTTTTTT.